This TCR beta chain was profiled in a study of lymphopenia after photon versus proton radiotherapy. TCRdb's copy holds only in-frame clones and misses some; the assay was immunoSEQ multiplex PCR. The sample lists 55,000 to 85,000 clones, 92% occurring once. This CDR3 has 16 residues. V lost 2 bases and J 3 bases, leaving 13 bases between the germline ends. The germline CDR1 and CDR2 sequences are SEHNR and FQNEAQ (reference sequence). Study conclusions and caveats: After lymphocyte nadir, photon-treated repertoires showed oligoclonal expansion, especially CD8+ Temra.

Remarks on this clone: The antigen is unknown.

This chain joins TRBV7-9 and TRBJ2-2; no definite D call. The clonotype comes from a middle-aged woman with cholangiocarcinoma. This specimen consisted of peripheral blood, obtained from a patient treated with photon-based radiotherapy. The CDR3 DNA reads as TGTGCCAGCAGCTTAAGCGAAACCCATGACACCGGGGAGCTGTTTTTT. Translated: CASSLSETHDTGELFF.